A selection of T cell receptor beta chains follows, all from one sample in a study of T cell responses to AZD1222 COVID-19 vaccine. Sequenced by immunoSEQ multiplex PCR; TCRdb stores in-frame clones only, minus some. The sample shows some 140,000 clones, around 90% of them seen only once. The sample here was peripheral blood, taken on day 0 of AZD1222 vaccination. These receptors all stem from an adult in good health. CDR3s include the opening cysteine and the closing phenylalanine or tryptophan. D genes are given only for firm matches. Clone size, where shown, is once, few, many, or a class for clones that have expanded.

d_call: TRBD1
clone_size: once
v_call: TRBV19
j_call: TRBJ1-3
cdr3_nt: TGTGCCAGTAGTATTTCCGGGACAGCAGGAAACACCATATATTTT
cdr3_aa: CASSISGTAGNTIYF

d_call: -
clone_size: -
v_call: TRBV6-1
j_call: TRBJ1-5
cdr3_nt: TGTGCCAGCAGTGACGGGGCACAGCCCCAGCATTTT
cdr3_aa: CASSDGAQPQHF

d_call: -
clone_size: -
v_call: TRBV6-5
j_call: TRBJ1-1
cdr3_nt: TGTGCCAGCATTCCCCGGCTCGGGGAGACCACTGAAGCTTTCTTT
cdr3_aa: CASIPRLGETTEAFF

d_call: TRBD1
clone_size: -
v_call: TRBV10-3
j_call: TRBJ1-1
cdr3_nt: TGTGCCATCAGACCGGGACAGGGGGCAGGCGGCACTGAAGCTTTCTTT
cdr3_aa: CAIRPGQGAGGTEAFF

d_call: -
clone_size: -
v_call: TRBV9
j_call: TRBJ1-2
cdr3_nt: TGTGCCACACAGAGACAAAACTATGGCTACACCTTC
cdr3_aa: CATQRQNYGYTF

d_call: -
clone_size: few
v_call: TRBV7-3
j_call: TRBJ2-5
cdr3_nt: TGTGCCAGCAGCTCGACCGGGGAGACCCAGTACTTC
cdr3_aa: CASSSTGETQYF

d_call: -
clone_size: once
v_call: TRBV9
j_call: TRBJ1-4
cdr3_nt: TGTGCCAGCAGCCCAAGTCCCCAGGGCGGTGAAAAACTGTTTTTT
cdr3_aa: CASSPSPQGGEKLFF

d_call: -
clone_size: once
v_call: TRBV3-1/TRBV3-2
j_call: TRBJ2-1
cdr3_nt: TGTGCCAGCAGCCAAGCAGGGATTTACAATGAGCAGTTCTTC
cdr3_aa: CASSQAGIYNEQFF

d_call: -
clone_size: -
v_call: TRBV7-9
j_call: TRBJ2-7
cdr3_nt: TGTGCCAGCAGCTTAGAGTTTGGGCGCGAGCAGTACTTC
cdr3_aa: CASSLEFGREQYF

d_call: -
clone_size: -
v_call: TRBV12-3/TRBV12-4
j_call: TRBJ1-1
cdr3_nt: TGTGCCAGTCAGGCGTTTCAAGGCACTGAAGCTTTCTTT
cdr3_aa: CASQAFQGTEAFF

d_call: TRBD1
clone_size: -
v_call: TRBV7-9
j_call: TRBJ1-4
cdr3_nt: TGTGCCAGCAGCCACGACAGGGCGACTAATGAAAAACTGTTTTTT
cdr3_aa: CASSHDRATNEKLFF